Presented here are 10 T cell receptor beta chains from one specimen sequenced in a study of T cell repertoires in cytomegalovirus infection. No antigen has been identified for these receptors. TCRdb re-derived calls from the reads in MiXCR, one entry per CDR3 protein. This table has about 280,000 distinct CDR3 sequences, less than 25% appearing once. Specimen: cultured PBMCs, collected from culture after CMV antigen stimulation. These receptors were obtained from a human donor in good health (CMV status not recorded). Some clones in this sample may be carry-over from other donors' samples.

This clonotype has more than one count but fewer than ten. This chain joins TRBV25-1 and TRBJ2-1, with D possibly being TRBD1 (6 bases). The length of the CDR3 is 14 residues. V lost 5 bases and J lost 5, with 13 bases in between. Germline CDR1 reads MGHDK; CDR2 reads SYGVNS. The CDR3 is CASSYGQNNNEQFF. CDR3 nucleotide sequence: TGTGCCAGCAGTTATGGACAGAACAACAATGAGCAGTTCTTC.

The genes are TRBV2 and TRBJ1-1; possible D gene TRBD1, 6 bases. Germline-derived CDR1 and CDR2 are SNHLY and FYNNEI. The CDR3 length is 13 residues. The V gene lost 3 bases and the J gene lost 6 bases, with 11 bases spanning the gap. The CDR3 DNA reads TGTGCCAGCAGTGACAGGGGATACGCTGAAGCTTTCTTT. This sequence encodes CASSDRGYAEAFF.

This clonotype turned up a few times. The chain recombines TRBV20-1 with TRBJ2-5, with D possibly TRBD1 on 6 matching bases. Trimming took off 5 bases at V and 2 bases at J, with 9 bases between the two ends. The CDR3 extends over 12 amino acids. Germline-derived CDR1 and CDR2 are DFQATT and SNEGSKA (reference sequence). The CDR3 nucleotides are TGCAGTGCTTCAGACAGGCAAGAGACCCAGTACTTC. Its protein product is CSASDRQETQYF.

V is TRBV29-1 and J is TRBJ2-3; weak D call: TRBD1 (6 bases). CDR1 and CDR2 (germline): SQVTM, ANQGSEA. The CDR3 length is 14 residues. V was clipped by 4 bases and J by 2 bases, with 13 bases between them. DNA of the CDR3: TGCAGCGTTGTTTTGGACAGTCTCACAGATACGCAGTATTTT. Translated: CSVVLDSLTDTQYF.

V and J are TRBV7-3 and TRBJ2-5, with D hard to call. The CDR3 runs to 13 residues. V lost 2 bases and J 5 bases, leaving 9 bases between the germline ends. Looked up from germline, CDR1 is SGHTA and CDR2 is FQGTGA. The CDR3 loop reads CASSLSETETQYF. The CDR3 bases are TGTGCCAGCAGCTTATCCGAAACGGAGACCCAGTACTTC.

This clonotype was detected a few times. This chain links TRBV20-1 with TRBJ2-1; TRBD2 aligns across 16 bases. Germline V lookup: CDR1 DFQATT, CDR2 SNEGSKA (reference sequence). V trimming: 5 bases; J trimming: 3 bases; junction bases outside the gene matches: 13. There are 19 residues in the CDR3. The CDR3 DNA reads TGCAGTGCTCTACAATCCGGGACTAGCGGGAGGGAAGGCTACAATGAGCAGTTCTTC. This codes for CSALQSGTSGREGYNEQFF.

V gene TRBV6-2 or TRBV6-3 combines with J gene TRBJ2-3, with 10 bases identical to TRBD1. The germline CDR1 and CDR2 sequences are MNHEY and SVGEGT. The CDR3 has 18 residues. Losses at the gene ends were 2 bases for V and 0 bases for J; bases not matched to a gene: 8. The CDR3 reads CASSYPEGGQGSTDTQYF. The CDR3 nucleotides read TGTGCCAGCAGTTACCCCGAAGGGGGACAGGGGAGCACAGATACGCAGTATTTT.

The chain combines TRBV19 with TRBJ2-3; 7 bases line up with TRBD1. The CDR3 totals 16 residues. With 3 bases clipped from V and 0 bases from J, the junction kept 6 bases outside the gene matches. Germline-derived CDR1 and CDR2 are LNHDA and SQIVND (reference sequence). CDR3 in amino acids: CASSMVGTASTDTQYF. The CDR3 nucleotides read TGTGCCAGTAGTATGGTCGGGACAGCTAGCACAGATACGCAGTATTTT.

This clonotype was seen at least ten times. This chain connects TRBV7-2 to TRBJ2-7, with D uncertain. CDR1 is SGHTA, CDR2 FQGNSA, per germline. V gave up 0 bases and J gave up 0 bases, with 6 bases separating them. The CDR3 runs 14 residues. The CDR3 coding sequence is TGTGCCAGCAGCTTAGCCCCATACTCCTACGAGCAGTACTTC. It codes for CASSLAPYSYEQYF.

The rearrangement joins TRBV6-5 to TRBJ2-3; 7 bases agree with TRBD2. Germline lookup yields CDR1 MNHEY and CDR2 SVGAGI. V gave up 6 bases and J gave up 3 bases; unmatched junction bases: 12. The CDR3 has 16 amino acids. The CDR3 sequence is CASRGSTSGETDTQYF. CDR3 sequence (DNA): TGTGCCAGCAGGGGGTCAACAAGCGGGGAGACAGATACGCAGTATTTT.